Each of the 8 T cell receptor beta chains below was sequenced from the same sample in a study of early T cells in non-severe SARS-CoV-2 infection. TCRdb fed the 5' RACE reads into MiXCR, producing one record per CDR3 protein. The sample consists of some 49,000 distinct CDR3 sequences, about 11% of them appearing once. Sequencing was carried out using whole blood. All receptors derive from an adult who was a healthcare worker with PCR-confirmed SARS-CoV-2 infection or an uninfected control (not recorded which).

This clonotype was counted ten times or more. CDR3 in amino acids: CASSLTGTTSSEQYF. In nucleotides, the CDR3 is TGTGCCAGCAGCTTAACGGGGACGACTAGTTCCGAGCAGTACTTC. The chain links TRBV7-3 to TRBJ2-7; TRBD2 is a possible D gene (6 bases). This CDR3 is built from 15 residues. V lost 0 bases, J lost 6 bases, and 15 bases lay in between. Germline CDR1 SGHTA, CDR2 FQGTGA.

Written as DNA, the CDR3 is TGTGCCAGCAGTGACGAAAGCCACGAGCAGTACTTC. Protein product: CASSDESHEQYF. This rearrangement joins TRBV2 to TRBJ2-7; D call uncertain. Trimming removed 3 bases from V and 5 bases from J, with 8 bases in between. The CDR3 contains 12 residues. Germline CDR1 SNHLY, CDR2 FYNNEI.

The chain couples TRBV28 to TRBJ2-5; D is unclear. This CDR3 has 13 residues. CDR1 is MDHEN, CDR2 SYDVKM, per germline. The V end lost 6 bases, the J end lost 1 base, and 9 bases lay between the germline ends. Here the CDR3 DNA reads TGTGCCAGCAGCTCTCCGGCCCAAGAGACCCAGTACTTC. As protein: CASSSPAQETQYF.

The sample holds many counts of this clonotype. This rearrangement joins TRBV12-3 or TRBV12-4 to TRBJ2-5; TRBD2 matches at 9 bases. Trimming removed 0 bases from V and 1 base from J; junction bases left unmatched: 0. CDR3 length: 15 amino acids. The CDR3 nucleotides are TGTGCCAGCAGTTTAGCGGGACTAGCCCAAGAGACCCAGTACTTC. Protein product: CASSLAGLAQETQYF.

This clonotype was detected ten times or more. The J gene is TRBJ1-1, the V gene TRBV4-1; a possible D gene is TRBD1 (6 bases). The CDR3 consists of 15 residues. Germline assignment: CDR1 MGHRA and CDR2 YSYEKL. With 4 bases removed from V and 3 bases from J, the gap between germline ends came to 15 bases. This chain's CDR3 is CASSRIQGGDTEAFF. The CDR3 DNA reads as TGCGCCAGCAGCCGAATACAGGGTGGGGACACTGAAGCTTTCTTT.

The table lists this clonotype with many counts. V usage is TRBV11-3 and J usage is TRBJ2-1; 10 bases match TRBD2. Germline lookup yields CDR1 SGHNT and CDR2 YENEEA. V lost 5 bases and J lost 5; bases outside the gene matches: 6. CDR3 size: 15 residues. The CDR3 DNA reads as TGTGCCAGCAGCCGAAGCGGGAGGGCCGACAATGAGCAGTTCTTC. Translated: CASSRSGRADNEQFF.

This clonotype was detected many times. The gene calls are TRBV18 and TRBJ2-1; the D gene is possibly TRBD2 (6 bases). The CDR3 has 16 amino acids. CDR1 is KGHSH, CDR2 LQKENI, per germline. V was pared by 6 bases and J by 0 bases, with 15 bases between. CDR3 coding DNA: TGTGCCAGCTCCCCTATGCGGGGACCCTCCTACAATGAGCAGTTCTTC. Protein: CASSPMRGPSYNEQFF.

This clonotype was observed many times. This rearrangement joins TRBV7-8 to TRBJ1-1, with D perhaps matching TRBD1 (5 bases). From germline, CDR1 is SGHVS and CDR2 FQNEAQ. This CDR3 is 13 amino acids long. V gave up 6 bases and J gave up 2 bases, with 10 bases separating them. The CDR3 loop reads CASRRGGNTEAFF. CDR3 in DNA: TGTGCCAGCAGGCGGGGCGGAAACACTGAAGCTTTCTTT.